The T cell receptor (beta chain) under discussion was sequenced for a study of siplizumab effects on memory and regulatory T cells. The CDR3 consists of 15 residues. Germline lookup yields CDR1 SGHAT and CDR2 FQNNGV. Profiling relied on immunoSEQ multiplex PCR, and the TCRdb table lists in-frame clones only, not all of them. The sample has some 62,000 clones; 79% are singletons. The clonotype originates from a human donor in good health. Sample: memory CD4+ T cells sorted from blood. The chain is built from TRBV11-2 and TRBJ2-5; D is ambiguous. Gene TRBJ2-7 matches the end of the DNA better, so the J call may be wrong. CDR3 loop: CASSASRVEVYEQYF. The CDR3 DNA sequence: TGTGCCAGCAGCGCGAGTAGGGTGGAAGTCTACGAGCAGTACTTC.